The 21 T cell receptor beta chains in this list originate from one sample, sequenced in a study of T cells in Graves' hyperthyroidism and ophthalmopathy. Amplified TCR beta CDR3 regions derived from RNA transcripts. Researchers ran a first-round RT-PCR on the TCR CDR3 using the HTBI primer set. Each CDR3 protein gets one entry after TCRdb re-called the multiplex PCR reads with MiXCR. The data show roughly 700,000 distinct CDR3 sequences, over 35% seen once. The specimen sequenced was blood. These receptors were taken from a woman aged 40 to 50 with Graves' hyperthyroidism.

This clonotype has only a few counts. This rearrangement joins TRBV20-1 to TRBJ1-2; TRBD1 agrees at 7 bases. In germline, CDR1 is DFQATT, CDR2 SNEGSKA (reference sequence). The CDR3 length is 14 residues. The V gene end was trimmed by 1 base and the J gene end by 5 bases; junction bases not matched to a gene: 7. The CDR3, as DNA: TGCAGTGCTAGAGGGCGGACAGGAACTTATGGCTACACCTTC. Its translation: CSARGRTGTYGYTF.

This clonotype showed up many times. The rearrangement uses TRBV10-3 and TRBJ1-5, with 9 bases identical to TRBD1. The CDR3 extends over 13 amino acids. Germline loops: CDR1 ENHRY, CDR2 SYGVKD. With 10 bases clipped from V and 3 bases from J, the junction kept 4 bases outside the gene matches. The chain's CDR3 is CATRQGDNQPQHF. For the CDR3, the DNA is TGTGCCACCCGACAGGGGGACAATCAGCCCCAGCATTTT.

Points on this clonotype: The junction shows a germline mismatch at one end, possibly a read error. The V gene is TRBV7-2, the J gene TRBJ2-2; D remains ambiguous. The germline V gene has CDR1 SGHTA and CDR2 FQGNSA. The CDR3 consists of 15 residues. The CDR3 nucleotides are TGTGCCAGCAGCTTAGCGGGAAGGCGGATGGGTGAGCAGTTTTTT. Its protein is CASSLAGRRMGEQFF.

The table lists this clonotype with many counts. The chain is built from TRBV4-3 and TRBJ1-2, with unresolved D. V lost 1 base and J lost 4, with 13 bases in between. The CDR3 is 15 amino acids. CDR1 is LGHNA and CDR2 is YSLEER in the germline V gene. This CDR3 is CASSQVTGLGYGYTF. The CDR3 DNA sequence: TGCGCCAGCAGCCAAGTGACTGGGCTAGGCTATGGCTACACCTTC.

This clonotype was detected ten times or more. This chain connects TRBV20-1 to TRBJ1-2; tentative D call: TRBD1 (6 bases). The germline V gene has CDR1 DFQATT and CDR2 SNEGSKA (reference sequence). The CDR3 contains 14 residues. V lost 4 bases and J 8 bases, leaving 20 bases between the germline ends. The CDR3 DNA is TGCAGTGCTAATGCCCTCAGGGGTTCGGGGGGCTACACCTTC. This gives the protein CSANALRGSGGYTF.

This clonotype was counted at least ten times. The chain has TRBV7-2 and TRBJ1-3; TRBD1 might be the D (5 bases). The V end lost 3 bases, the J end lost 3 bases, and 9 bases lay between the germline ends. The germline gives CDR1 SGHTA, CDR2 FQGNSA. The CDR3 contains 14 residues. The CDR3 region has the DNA TGTGCCAGCAGCTTTGGGGGGGGTGGAAACACCATATATTTT. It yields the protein CASSFGGGGNTIYF.

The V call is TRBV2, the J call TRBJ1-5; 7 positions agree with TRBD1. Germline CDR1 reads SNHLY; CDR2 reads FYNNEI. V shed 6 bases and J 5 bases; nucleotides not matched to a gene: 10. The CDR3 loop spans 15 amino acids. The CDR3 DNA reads TGTGCCAGCAGCTGGAGACAGGGCGCCCATCAGCCCCAGCATTTT. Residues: CASSWRQGAHQPQHF.

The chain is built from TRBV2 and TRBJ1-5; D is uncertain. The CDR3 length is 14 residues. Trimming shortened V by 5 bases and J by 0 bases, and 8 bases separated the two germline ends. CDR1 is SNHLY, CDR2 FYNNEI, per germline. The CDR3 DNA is TGTGCCAGCAGTTTTCGGCCTAGCAATCAGCCCCAGCATTTT. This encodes CASSFRPSNQPQHF.

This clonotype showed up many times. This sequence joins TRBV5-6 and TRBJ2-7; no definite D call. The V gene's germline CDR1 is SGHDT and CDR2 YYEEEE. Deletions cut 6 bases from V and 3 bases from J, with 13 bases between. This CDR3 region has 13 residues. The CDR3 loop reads CASNVLTGYEQYF. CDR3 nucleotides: TGTGCCAGCAACGTCCTGACGGGCTACGAGCAGTACTTC.

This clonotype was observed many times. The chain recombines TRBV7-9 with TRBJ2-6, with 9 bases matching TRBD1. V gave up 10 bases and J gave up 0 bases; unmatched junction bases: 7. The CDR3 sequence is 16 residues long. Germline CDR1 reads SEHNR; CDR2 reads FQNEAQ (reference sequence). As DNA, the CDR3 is TGTGCCACTGGGACAGGGTCCCTCTCTGGGGCCAACGTCCTGACTTTC. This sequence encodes CATGTGSLSGANVLTF.

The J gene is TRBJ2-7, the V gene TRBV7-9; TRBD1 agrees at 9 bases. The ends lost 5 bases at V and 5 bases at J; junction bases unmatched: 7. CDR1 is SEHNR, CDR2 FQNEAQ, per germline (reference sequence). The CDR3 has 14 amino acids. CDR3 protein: CASSPGTGIDEQYF. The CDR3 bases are TGTGCCAGCAGCCCCGGGACAGGGATCGACGAGCAGTACTTC.

The CDR3 reads CASSQDQGGYYEQYF. The CDR3 region has the DNA TGCGCCAGCAGCCAAGATCAGGGCGGATACTACGAGCAGTACTTC. J is TRBJ2-7 and V is TRBV4-3, with D possibly being TRBD1 (5 bases). The V and J ends lost 0 bases and 3 bases respectively, with 12 bases between them. Germline CDR1 and CDR2: LGHNA and YSLEER. The CDR3 runs 15 residues.

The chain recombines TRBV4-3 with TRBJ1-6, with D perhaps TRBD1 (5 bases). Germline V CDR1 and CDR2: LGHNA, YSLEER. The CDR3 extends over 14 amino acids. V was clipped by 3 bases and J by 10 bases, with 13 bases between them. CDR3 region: CASSHTGWGSPLHF. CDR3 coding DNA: TGCGCCAGCAGCCACACAGGATGGGGGTCACCCCTCCACTTT.

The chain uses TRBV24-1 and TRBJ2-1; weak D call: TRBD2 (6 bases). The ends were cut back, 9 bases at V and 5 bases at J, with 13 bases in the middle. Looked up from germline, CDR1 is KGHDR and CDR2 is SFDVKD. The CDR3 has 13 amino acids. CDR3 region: CATGTEYNNEQFF. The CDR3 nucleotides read TGTGCCACCGGGACTGAATACAACAATGAGCAGTTCTTC.

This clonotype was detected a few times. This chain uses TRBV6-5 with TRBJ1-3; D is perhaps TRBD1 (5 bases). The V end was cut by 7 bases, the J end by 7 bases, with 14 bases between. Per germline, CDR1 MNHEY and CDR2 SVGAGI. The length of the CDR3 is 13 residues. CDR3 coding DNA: TGTGCCAGCATCAACGTCGAGGGGAACACCATATATTTT. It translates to CASINVEGNTIYF.

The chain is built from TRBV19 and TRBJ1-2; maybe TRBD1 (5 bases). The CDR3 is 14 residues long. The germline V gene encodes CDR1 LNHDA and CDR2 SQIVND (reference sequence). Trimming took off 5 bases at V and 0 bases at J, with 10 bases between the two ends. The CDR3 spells CASSAGHTNYGYTF. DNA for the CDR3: TGTGCCAGTAGTGCCGGACATACTAACTATGGCTACACCTTC. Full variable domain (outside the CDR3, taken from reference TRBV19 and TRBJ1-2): DGGITQSPKYLFRKEGQNVTLSCEQNLNHDAMYWYRQDPGQGLRLIYYSQIVNDFQKGDIAEGYSVSREKKESFPLTVTSAQKNPTAFYLCASSAGHTNYGYTFGSGTRLTVV.

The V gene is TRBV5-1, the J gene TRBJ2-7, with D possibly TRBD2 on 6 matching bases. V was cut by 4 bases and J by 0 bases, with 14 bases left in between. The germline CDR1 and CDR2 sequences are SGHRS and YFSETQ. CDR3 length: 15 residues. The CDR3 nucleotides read TGCGCCAGCAGCCAAGAAGGCGGGATCTCCTACGAGCAGTACTTC. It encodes CASSQEGGISYEQYF.

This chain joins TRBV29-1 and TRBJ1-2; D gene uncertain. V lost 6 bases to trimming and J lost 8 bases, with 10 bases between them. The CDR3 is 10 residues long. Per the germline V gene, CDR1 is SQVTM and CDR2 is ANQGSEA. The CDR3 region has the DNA TGCAGCGTACCACCGGGAGGCTACACCTTC. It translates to CSVPPGGYTF.

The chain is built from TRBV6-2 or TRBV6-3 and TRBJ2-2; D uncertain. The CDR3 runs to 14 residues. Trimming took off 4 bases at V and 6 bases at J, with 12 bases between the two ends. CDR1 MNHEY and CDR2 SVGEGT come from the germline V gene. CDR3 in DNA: TGTGCCAGCAGTTTAACATTTTCTTCCGGGGAGCTGTTTTTT. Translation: CASSLTFSSGELFF.

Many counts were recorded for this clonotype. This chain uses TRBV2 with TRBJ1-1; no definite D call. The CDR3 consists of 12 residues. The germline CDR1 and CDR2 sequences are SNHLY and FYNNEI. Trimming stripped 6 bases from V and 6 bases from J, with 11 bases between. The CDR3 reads CASRGIRAEAFF. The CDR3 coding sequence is TGTGCCAGCAGGGGGATACGGGCTGAAGCTTTCTTT.

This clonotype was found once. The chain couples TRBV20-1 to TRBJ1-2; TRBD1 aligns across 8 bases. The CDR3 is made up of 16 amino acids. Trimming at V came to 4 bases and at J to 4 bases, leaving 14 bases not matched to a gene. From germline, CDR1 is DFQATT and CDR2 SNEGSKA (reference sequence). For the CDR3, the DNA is TGCAGTGCTACCCCTGACGACAGGGGCGAGATCTATGGCTACACCTTC. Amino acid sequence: CSATPDDRGEIYGYTF.